A single sample is the source of the 5 T cell receptor beta chains below, sequenced in a study of blood T cell repertoires in COVID-19 (dated by TCRdb to the early 2020s). Receptor libraries were prepared by the immunoSEQ multiplex PCR assay. Not all clones reach the TCRdb copy of this immuneACCESS table, which keeps in-frame sequences only. Checked studies attribute under half of the gap to unresolved V genes and leave the rest unexplained. Within this sample are 42,000 or so clones, with approximately 85% of them counted one time only. Of the sample, about 40% falls within the top ten clones. Sequencing input: peripheral blood. The receptors here all came from a man between 35 and 55 years old with active or convalescent COVID-19.

This rearrangement joins TRBV30 to TRBJ1-4; no firm D call. CDR3 length equals 10 residues. Trimming took 4 bases from V and 8 from J, leaving 5 bases between them. The V gene's germline CDR1 is GTSNPN and CDR2 SVGIG (reference sequence). The CDR3 here is CAWMREKLFF. The CDR3 coding sequence is TGTGCCTGGATGAGGGAAAAACTGTTTTTT.

The V gene is TRBV30, the J gene TRBJ2-2; D might be TRBD2 (6 bases). The V end was cut by 3 bases, the J end by 2 bases, with 16 bases between. CDR3 length equals 16 residues. The V gene's germline CDR1 is GTSNPN and CDR2 SVGIG (reference sequence). CDR3 in DNA: TGTGCCTGGAGAGAGGGACTTGGATTTAACACCGGGGAGCTGTTTTTT. Translating it yields CAWREGLGFNTGELFF.

This chain connects TRBV6-5 to TRBJ2-5; D gene unclear. Germline lookup yields CDR1 MNHEY and CDR2 SVGAGI. The CDR3 extends over 15 amino acids. The V gene lost 7 bases and the J gene lost 4 bases, with 19 bases spanning the gap. The CDR3 region is CASKRREVPSETQYF. CDR3 in DNA: TGTGCCAGCAAACGAAGAGAAGTCCCGTCAGAGACCCAGTACTTC.

The rearrangement joins TRBV4-3 to TRBJ2-6, with a possible D match to TRBD1 (7 bases). Germline assignment: CDR1 LGHNA and CDR2 YSLEER. The CDR3 sequence is 13 residues long. The V and J ends lost 1 base and 10 bases respectively, with 8 bases between them. In DNA, the CDR3 is TGCGCCAGCAGCCAAGCAGGGGGGAACGTCCTGACTTTC. This gives the protein CASSQAGGNVLTF.

V is TRBV30 and J is TRBJ1-5, with D maybe TRBD1 (5 bases). V was trimmed by 3 bases and J by 0 bases, leaving 15 bases between them. The germline V gene encodes CDR1 GTSNPN and CDR2 SVGIG (reference sequence). This CDR3 has 16 amino acids. This CDR3 reads CAWSSTALVSNQPQHF. DNA of the CDR3: TGTGCCTGGAGCTCGACAGCCCTGGTTAGCAATCAGCCCCAGCATTTT.